These 32 T cell receptor beta chains share one sample of origin, sequenced in a study of somatic mutations in cytotoxic T cells in rheumatoid arthritis. Data came from immunoSEQ multiplex PCR; TCRdb stores just in-frame clones and leaves some out. The table records under 9,500 clones, 85% to 90% of them present only once. The specimen was CD8+ T cells sorted from blood. Receptors were obtained from a woman aged 70-85 years with rheumatoid arthritis.

This clone has more than one count but fewer than ten. The chain couples TRBV7-8 to TRBJ1-5; 8 bases line up with TRBD1. Unmatched junction bases numbered 4, after V lost 3 bases and J lost 3 bases. Germline loops: CDR1 SGHVS, CDR2 FQNEAQ. The CDR3 runs to 15 residues. CDR3 sequence (DNA): TGTGCCAGCAGCTTGAGACAGGGGTTCAATCAGCCCCAGCATTTT. Encoded protein: CASSLRQGFNQPQHF.

V and J are TRBV6-4 and TRBJ1-5; D is unresolved. V was trimmed by 0 bases and J by 0 bases, leaving 6 bases between them. The CDR3 runs 15 residues. Germline CDR1 reads MRHNA; CDR2 reads SNTAGT. CDR3 sequence: CASSDSPDSNQPQHF. Written as DNA, the CDR3 is TGTGCCAGCAGTGACTCTCCAGATAGCAATCAGCCCCAGCATTTT.

This chain connects TRBV6-5 to TRBJ1-1; no reliable D call. The CDR3 is 13 amino acids. The germline gives CDR1 MNHEY, CDR2 SVGAGI. V was shortened by 4 bases and J by 1 base, with 7 bases between the two germline ends. The CDR3 DNA follows: TGTGCCAGCAGTTTTGGCGGGAACACTGAAGCTTTCTTT. Protein product: CASSFGGNTEAFF.

V and J are TRBV4-2 and TRBJ2-7, with 7 positions matching TRBD2. The CDR3 spans 19 residues. The V gene's germline CDR1 is LGHNA and CDR2 YNFKEQ. The V segment lost 0 bases and the J segment 3 bases; nucleotides outside the gene matches: 17. The CDR3: CASSQESFPGGSVSYEQYF. As DNA, the CDR3 is TGTGCCAGCAGCCAAGAAAGTTTTCCGGGAGGATCGGTTAGCTACGAGCAGTACTTC.

The V gene is TRBV19, the J gene TRBJ1-5, with 7 bases identical to TRBD1. CDR1 and CDR2 (germline): LNHDA, SQIVND (reference sequence). With 7 bases clipped from V and 2 bases from J, the junction kept 5 bases outside the gene matches. The CDR3 has 14 amino acids. CDR3 nucleotides: TGTGCCAGTACCGACGACAGGGGCAATCAGCCCCAGCATTTT. Translated: CASTDDRGNQPQHF. Complete variable domain (other parts from reference TRBV19 and TRBJ1-5): DGGITQSPKYLFRKEGQNVTLSCEQNLNHDAMYWYRQDPGQGLRLIYYSQIVNDFQKGDIAEGYSVSREKKESFPLTVTSAQKNPTAFYLCASTDDRGNQPQHFGDGTRLSIL.

The CDR3 DNA reads TGTGCCAGCAGCCAACCAAGGACAGGCTACGAGCAGTACTTC. It codes for CASSQPRTGYEQYF. The chain employs TRBV5-5 and TRBJ2-7, with TRBD1 matching 7 bases. The ends lost 4 bases at V and 3 bases at J; junction bases unmatched: 7. The V gene's germline CDR1 is SGHKS and CDR2 YYEKEE (reference sequence). This CDR3 has 14 amino acids.

This clone has just one count. The chain employs TRBV1 and TRBJ2-1; the table's D gene call, TRBD2, was not cross checked with the DNA. TRBV1 is described as a pseudogene. This CDR3 has 16 amino acids. This CDR3 reads CTSSQSSGTSYNEQFF. As DNA, the CDR3 is TGCACCAGCAGCCAATCTAGCGGGACCAGCTACAATGAGCAGTTCTTC.

Only a few counts were recorded for this clone. The genes are TRBV7-9 and TRBJ1-1; a possible D gene is TRBD1 (5 bases). The CDR3 length is 15 residues. Trimming took off 4 bases at V and 3 bases at J, with 15 bases between the two ends. Germline V gene lookup returns CDR1 SEHNR and CDR2 FQNEAQ (reference sequence). CDR3 in DNA: TGTGCCAGCAGCTCCCCCGGGGGGGGACACACTGAAGCTTTCTTT. Its protein product is CASSSPGGGHTEAFF.

The genes are TRBV4-2 and TRBJ1-3; 8 bases map to TRBD1. Germline V gene sequence: CDR1 LGHNA, CDR2 YNFKEQ. Trimming cost V 7 bases and J 4 bases; bases outside gene matches: 6. This CDR3 region has 14 residues. Here the CDR3 reads CASTGQGAGNTIYF. For the CDR3, the DNA is TGTGCCAGCACCGGACAGGGAGCCGGAAACACCATATATTTT.

This chain uses TRBV7-9 with TRBJ2-7, with TRBD2 matching over 7 bases. Unmatched junction bases numbered 6, after V lost 5 bases and J lost 2 bases. Germline-derived CDR1 and CDR2 are SEHNR and FQNEAQ (reference sequence). The CDR3 extends over 14 amino acids. Here the CDR3 reads CASSRDYKPYEQYF. DNA of the CDR3: TGTGCCAGCAGCCGGGACTATAAACCCTACGAGCAGTACTTC. Full variable domain (remainder filled in from reference TRBV7-9 and TRBJ2-7): DTGVSQNPRHKITKRGQNVTFRCDPISEHNRLYWYRQTLGQGPEFLTYFQNEAQLEKSRLLSDRFSAERPKGSFSTLEIQRTEQGDSAMYLCASSRDYKPYEQYFGPGTRLTVT.

The chain joins TRBV7-8 to TRBJ1-3, with TRBD1 identical over 10 bases. The junction had 7 bases not matched to a gene; V was cut back by 1 base and J by 1 base. Germline lookup yields CDR1 SGHVS and CDR2 FQNEAQ. The CDR3 loop spans 18 amino acids. The CDR3 DNA follows: TGTGCCAGCAGCTTAGGATCCCGGGACAGGGGATCTGGAAACACCATATATTTT. Amino acids: CASSLGSRDRGSGNTIYF.

The chain is built from TRBV9 and TRBJ2-6, with D possibly being TRBD1 (5 bases). In germline, CDR1 is SGDLS, CDR2 YYNGEE. This CDR3 comprises 15 residues. V lost 2 bases and J 0 bases, leaving 6 bases between the germline ends. The chain's CDR3 is CASSVQGSGANVLTF. The CDR3 DNA follows: TGTGCCAGCAGCGTCCAGGGCTCTGGGGCCAACGTCCTGACTTTC.

CDR3 sequence: CASSLSGGRGYTF. As DNA, the CDR3 is TGTGCCAGCAGTTTAAGCGGGGGGCGGGGCTACACCTTC. The rearrangement links TRBV27 to TRBJ1-2; possibly TRBD1 for D (6 bases). CDR1 is MNHEY, CDR2 SMNVEV, per germline (reference sequence). Between the trimmed V and J ends, which lost 2 bases and 8 bases, there was a span of 12 bases. CDR3 length: 13 residues.

V usage is TRBV13 and J usage is TRBJ2-2; no firm D call. Germline-derived CDR1 and CDR2 are PRHDT and FYEKMQ (reference sequence). The CDR3 has 12 residues. V lost 10 bases, J lost 4 bases, and 10 bases lay in between. CDR3 in DNA: TGTGCCACCCGGGTGGGCACCGGGGAGCTGTTTTTT. Its protein is CATRVGTGELFF.

In this sample, this clone turned up once. V usage is TRBV11-3 and J usage is TRBJ1-2, with 10 bases lining up with TRBD1. The CDR3 runs to 16 residues. Germline V gives CDR1 SGHNT, CDR2 YENEEA. The V gene end was trimmed by 1 base and the J gene end by 4 bases; junction bases not matched to a gene: 6. The CDR3 DNA reads as TGTGCCAGCAGCTTAGGACAGGGGGCGCTTGGCTATGGCTACACCTTC. Its translation: CASSLGQGALGYGYTF.

The genes are TRBV7-8 and TRBJ1-2, with D unclear. V lost 2 bases and J 2 bases, leaving 6 bases between the germline ends. Germline lookup yields CDR1 SGHVS and CDR2 FQNEAQ. The CDR3 totals 13 residues. CDR3 sequence: CASSLRGNYGYTF. The CDR3, as DNA: TGTGCCAGCAGCTTACGAGGGAACTATGGCTACACCTTC. Full variable domain (rest looked up from reference TRBV7-8 and TRBJ1-2): GAGVSQSPRYKVAKRGQDVALRCDPISGHVSLFWYQQALGQGPEFLTYFQNEAQLDKSGLPSDRFFAERPEGSVSTLKIQRTQQEDSAVYLCASSLRGNYGYTFGSGTRLTVV.

This CDR3 reads CATIKPGQGRLSYNEQFF. The CDR3 DNA reads as TGTGCCACCATCAAGCCGGGACAGGGACGTCTCTCCTACAATGAGCAGTTCTTC. The chain combines TRBV15 with TRBJ2-1; 9 bases fit TRBD1. Germline CDR1 is LNHNV and CDR2 is YYDKDF (reference sequence). The V and J ends lost 7 bases and 0 bases, in that order; junction bases with no gene match: 13. This CDR3 contains 18 residues.

The table lists this clone with a few counts. The rearrangement uses TRBV6-1 and TRBJ1-1; a possible D gene is TRBD1 (5 bases). Germline V gives CDR1 MNHNS, CDR2 SASEGT. The length of the CDR3 is 14 residues. The V end lost 5 bases, the J end lost 4 bases, and 14 bases lay between the germline ends. CDR3 protein: CASSPAADSTEAFF. The CDR3 DNA follows: TGTGCCAGCAGTCCCGCGGCAGACAGCACTGAAGCTTTCTTT.

This chain connects TRBV6-5 to TRBJ2-1; 8 bases agree with TRBD2. The V gene end was trimmed by 2 bases and the J gene end by 8 bases; junction bases not matched to a gene: 8. CDR1 is MNHEY and CDR2 is SVGAGI in the germline V gene. The CDR3 runs 15 residues. CDR3 in DNA: TGTGCCAGCAGTTACCGAGCGGGAGACCTGGATGAGCAGTTCTTC. Amino acids: CASSYRAGDLDEQFF.

This chain joins TRBV27 and TRBJ2-1; D is ambiguous. The CDR3 sequence is 16 residues long. Germline values: CDR1 MNHEY, CDR2 SMNVEV (reference sequence). The V gene lost 5 bases and the J gene lost 0 bases, with 14 bases spanning the gap. CDR3 sequence reads: CASSPPPASSYNEQFF. The CDR3 DNA follows: TGTGCCAGCAGTCCCCCTCCAGCGAGCTCCTACAATGAGCAGTTCTTC.

The rearrangement joins TRBV15 to TRBJ1-1; 9 bases align to TRBD1. V was clipped by 3 bases and J by 4 bases; unmatched bases: 6. The CDR3 has 15 amino acids. The germline V gene has CDR1 LNHNV and CDR2 YYDKDF (reference sequence). CDR3 DNA sequence: TGTGCCACCAGCAGTTCGACAGGGGGGAGCACTGAAGCTTTCTTT. This sequence encodes CATSSSTGGSTEAFF.

CDR3 coding DNA: TGTGCCAGCAGTGGCGACGAACGGACAGGGCCGCCCTACGAGCAGTACTTC. This gives the protein CASSGDERTGPPYEQYF. This chain links TRBV6-1 with TRBJ2-7; 8 bases map to TRBD1. CDR3 size: 17 residues. Germline assignment: CDR1 MNHNS and CDR2 SASEGT. V shed 4 bases, J shed 2 bases, and the junction held 13 bases outside the gene matches.

V is TRBV30 and J is TRBJ2-1, with a possible D match to TRBD2 (6 bases). Trimming left V 0 bases short and J 7 bases short, with 10 bases between. This CDR3 contains 13 residues. In germline, CDR1 is GTSNPN, CDR2 SVGIG (reference sequence). CDR3 loop: CAWSVGGRNEQFF. The CDR3 coding sequence is TGTGCCTGGAGTGTAGGTGGGAGGAATGAGCAGTTCTTC.

V gene TRBV4-1 combines with J gene TRBJ1-5; tentative D call: TRBD1 (5 bases). Germline lookup yields CDR1 MGHRA and CDR2 YSYEKL. Trimming left V 1 base short and J 2 bases short, with 6 bases between. The CDR3 totals 14 residues. CDR3 bases: TGCGCCAGCAGCCAAGCGGGGGGCAATCAGCCCCAGCATTTT. Protein: CASSQAGGNQPQHF.

The CDR3 sequence is CSVARTSGPNEQFF. CDR3 in DNA: TGCAGCGTTGCTCGGACTAGCGGCCCCAATGAGCAGTTCTTC. This chain uses TRBV29-1 with TRBJ2-1; TRBD2 matches at 10 bases. V gave up 4 bases and J gave up 6 bases; unmatched junction bases: 6. The CDR3 length is 14 residues. CDR1 is SQVTM and CDR2 is ANQGSEA in the germline V gene.

The gene calls are TRBV5-4 and TRBJ2-1; 8 nucleotides line up with TRBD2. CDR1 is SGHNT and CDR2 is YYREEE in the germline V gene (reference sequence). The V and J ends lost 2 bases and 4 bases, in that order; junction bases with no gene match: 11. The CDR3 spans 17 residues. CDR3: CASSFGLALGGYNEQFF. CDR3 DNA: TGTGCCAGCAGCTTCGGACTAGCCCTAGGGGGATACAATGAGCAGTTCTTC.

The rearrangement uses TRBV9 and TRBJ2-2; D not certain. CDR1 SGDLS and CDR2 YYNGEE come from the germline V gene. The CDR3 runs 13 residues. Trimming took off 2 bases at V and 4 bases at J, with 6 bases between the two ends. CDR3 DNA: TGTGCCAGCAGCGTGGTCAGCACCGGGGAGCTGTTTTTT. As protein: CASSVVSTGELFF. Based on the CDR3 plus reference TRBV9 and TRBJ2-2, the full variable domain is DSGVTQTPKHLITATGQRVTLRCSPRSGDLSVYWYQQSLDQGLQFLIQYYNGEERAKGNILERFSAQQFPDLHSELNLSSLELGDSALYFCASSVVSTGELFFGEGSRLTVL.

This chain joins TRBV7-9 and TRBJ2-5, with D possibly matching TRBD1 (6 bases). The CDR3 consists of 15 residues. Trimming cost V 5 bases and J 0 bases, with 13 bases left between them. Germline values: CDR1 SEHNR, CDR2 FQNEAQ (reference sequence). The CDR3 DNA reads as TGTGCCAGCAGCCCTCGGGACACATACCAAGAGACCCAGTACTTC. Its translation: CASSPRDTYQETQYF.

This chain joins TRBV7-6 and TRBJ1-5; no firm D call. Germline assignment: CDR1 SGHVS and CDR2 FNYEAQ. V lost 4 bases and J lost 0, with 7 bases in between. There are 14 residues in the CDR3. The CDR3 region has the DNA TGTGCCAGCAGCTCAGATCATAGCAATCAGCCCCAGCATTTT. Its translation is CASSSDHSNQPQHF.

The chain recombines TRBV11-2 with TRBJ2-7, with TRBD1 identical over 10 bases. CDR1 SGHAT and CDR2 FQNNGV come from the germline V gene. The CDR3 sequence is 15 residues long. With V trimmed by 4 bases and J by 1 base, 4 bases remained unmatched. The CDR3 reads CASSYRDRGSYEQYF. CDR3 coding DNA: TGTGCCAGCAGCTACCGGGACAGGGGATCCTACGAGCAGTACTTC.

The V call is TRBV9, the J call TRBJ1-2; D perhaps matches TRBD1 (5 bases). V was trimmed by 0 bases and J by 2 bases, leaving 11 bases between them. This CDR3 contains 15 residues. The germline V gene encodes CDR1 SGDLS and CDR2 YYNGEE. The CDR3 loop reads CASSVATGANYGYTF. DNA of the CDR3: TGTGCCAGCAGCGTAGCTACAGGCGCAAACTATGGCTACACCTTC.

V gene TRBV6-5 combines with J gene TRBJ1-5; D remains ambiguous. The CDR3 loop spans 13 amino acids. Between the trimmed V and J ends, which lost 0 bases and 7 bases, there was a span of 7 bases. Germline V lookup: CDR1 MNHEY, CDR2 SVGAGI. CDR3: CASSYSRKQPQHF. For the CDR3, the DNA is TGTGCCAGCAGTTACTCCAGGAAGCAGCCCCAGCATTTT.